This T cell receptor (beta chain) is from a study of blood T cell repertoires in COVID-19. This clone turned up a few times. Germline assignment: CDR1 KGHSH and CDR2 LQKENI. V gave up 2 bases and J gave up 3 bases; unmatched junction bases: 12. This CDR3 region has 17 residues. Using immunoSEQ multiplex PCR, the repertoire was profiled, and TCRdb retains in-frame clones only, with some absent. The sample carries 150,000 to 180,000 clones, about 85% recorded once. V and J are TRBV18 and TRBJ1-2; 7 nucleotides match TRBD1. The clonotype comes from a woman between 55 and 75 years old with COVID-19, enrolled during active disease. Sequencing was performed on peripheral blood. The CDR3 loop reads CASSPALTGIKDYGYTF. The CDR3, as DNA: TGTGCCAGCTCACCAGCTTTGACAGGGATAAAGGACTATGGCTACACCTTC.